These 10 T cell receptor beta chains came from one sample sequenced in a study of radiation and T cells in renal cell carcinoma. TCRdb keeps only in-frame clones here, not all; method: immunoSEQ multiplex PCR. The table lists 150,000 or so clones, roughly 90% of them singletons. Sample time point: baseline pretreatment blood. Treatment indicated: 15 Gy SBRT to primary tumor, nephrectomy 4 weeks later. The source was blood, collected from a patient whose treatment included radiotherapy and nephrectomy. The receptors come from a woman between 70 and 85 years old with renal cell carcinoma.

V usage is TRBV7-2 and J usage is TRBJ1-2; 11 bases align to TRBD1. This CDR3 is 16 amino acids long. Germline loops: CDR1 SGHTA, CDR2 FQGNSA. Trimming removed 8 bases from V and 4 bases from J; junction bases left unmatched: 12. CDR3 sequence reads: CASPLGQGAFGYGYTF. The CDR3 DNA sequence: TGTGCCAGCCCCTTAGGACAGGGGGCTTTTGGCTATGGCTACACCTTC.

The J gene is TRBJ2-2, the V gene TRBV9, with D tentatively TRBD2 (5 bases). CDR1 is SGDLS, CDR2 YYNGEE, per germline. This CDR3 is built from 17 residues. Trimming stripped 0 bases from V and 0 bases from J, with 12 bases between. CDR3 in DNA: TGTGCCAGCAGCGTAGGGATGGTAGCGACGAACACCGGGGAGCTGTTTTTT. Translation: CASSVGMVATNTGELFF.

This rearrangement joins TRBV27 to TRBJ2-2, with 13 bases that match TRBD2. V dropped 6 bases and J dropped 0; count of bases not matched to a gene: 13. The CDR3 is made up of 20 amino acids. The germline V gene has CDR1 MNHEY and CDR2 SMNVEV (reference sequence). The CDR3 DNA reads TGTGCCAGCAGGGTTAAGGGCGGACTAGCGGGGGCCGCGAACACCGGGGAGCTGTTTTTT. Translation gives CASRVKGGLAGAANTGELFF.

The chain has TRBV28 and TRBJ2-5, with 9 positions matching TRBD1. Germline V CDR1 and CDR2: MDHEN, SYDVKM. The CDR3 extends over 16 amino acids. The ends lost 5 bases at V and 5 bases at J; junction bases unmatched: 12. The CDR3 DNA reads TGTGCCAGCAGTCCCCGGGACAGGGTCTTCTCGGAGACCCAGTACTTC. It specifies CASSPRDRVFSETQYF.

The chain has TRBV4-1 and TRBJ1-4; TRBD1 matches at 9 bases. This CDR3 contains 16 residues. In germline, CDR1 is MGHRA, CDR2 YSYEKL. V dropped 3 bases and J dropped 3; count of bases not matched to a gene: 5. The CDR3 DNA reads as TGCGCCAGCAGCCAGGGACAGGGATGGGCTAATGAAAAACTGTTTTTT. Protein: CASSQGQGWANEKLFF.

V gene TRBV7-2 combines with J gene TRBJ2-4; D call uncertain. The CDR3 length is 16 residues. With 3 bases removed from V and 1 base from J, the gap between germline ends came to 13 bases. The germline V gene encodes CDR1 SGHTA and CDR2 FQGNSA. Here the CDR3 DNA reads TGTGCCAGCAGCTTGATACCTACCGGGGCCAAAAACATTCAGTACTTC. This translates into CASSLIPTGAKNIQYF.

This CDR3 is CASSPQVFRFGDTTYNEQFF. CDR3 sequence (DNA): TGTGCCAGCAGTCCCCAAGTATTCCGGTTTGGGGACACCACATACAATGAGCAGTTCTTC. The rearrangement joins TRBV28 to TRBJ2-1; TRBD1 might be the D (6 bases). Per germline, CDR1 MDHEN and CDR2 SYDVKM. CDR3 length equals 20 residues. V lost 5 bases to trimming and J lost 4 bases, with 30 bases between them.

V is TRBV28 and J is TRBJ1-2; tentative D call: TRBD1 (5 bases). The germline CDR1 and CDR2 sequences are MDHEN and SYDVKM. This CDR3 has 12 residues. V lost 7 bases and J 4 bases, leaving 10 bases between the germline ends. The CDR3 sequence is CASTPGTYGYTF. CDR3 bases: TGTGCCAGCACCCCCGGGACCTATGGCTACACCTTC.

Of note for this clone: Relative to the germline gene, one junction end is altered; a read error may explain this. Distinct nucleotide sequences in the sample also encode this CDR3. The J gene is TRBJ1-1, the V gene TRBV7-7; 7 bases fit TRBD1. The CDR3 consists of 13 residues. Germline lookup yields CDR1 SSHAT and CDR2 FNYEAQ (reference sequence). The CDR3 DNA follows: TGTGCTAGCAGCCGGGACAGTAACACTGAAGCTTTCTTT. Translating gives CASSRDSNTEAFF.

The chain recombines TRBV30 with TRBJ2-1, with D perhaps being TRBD1 or TRBD2 (5 bases each). The CDR3 consists of 13 residues. V lost 4 bases and J lost 6, with 13 bases in between. Germline-derived CDR1 and CDR2 are GTSNPN and SVGIG (reference sequence). The DNA of the CDR3 is TGTGCCTGGAAAACTCGGGACGGCAATGAGCAGTTCTTC. Its translation: CAWKTRDGNEQFF. The entire variable domain, with the rest obtained from reference TRBV30 and TRBJ2-1, is as follows: SQTIHQWPATLVQPVGSPLSLECTVEGTSNPNLYWYRQAAGRGLQLLFYSVGIGQISSEVPQNLSASRPQDRQFILSSKKLLLSDSGFYLCAWKTRDGNEQFFGPGTRLTVL.